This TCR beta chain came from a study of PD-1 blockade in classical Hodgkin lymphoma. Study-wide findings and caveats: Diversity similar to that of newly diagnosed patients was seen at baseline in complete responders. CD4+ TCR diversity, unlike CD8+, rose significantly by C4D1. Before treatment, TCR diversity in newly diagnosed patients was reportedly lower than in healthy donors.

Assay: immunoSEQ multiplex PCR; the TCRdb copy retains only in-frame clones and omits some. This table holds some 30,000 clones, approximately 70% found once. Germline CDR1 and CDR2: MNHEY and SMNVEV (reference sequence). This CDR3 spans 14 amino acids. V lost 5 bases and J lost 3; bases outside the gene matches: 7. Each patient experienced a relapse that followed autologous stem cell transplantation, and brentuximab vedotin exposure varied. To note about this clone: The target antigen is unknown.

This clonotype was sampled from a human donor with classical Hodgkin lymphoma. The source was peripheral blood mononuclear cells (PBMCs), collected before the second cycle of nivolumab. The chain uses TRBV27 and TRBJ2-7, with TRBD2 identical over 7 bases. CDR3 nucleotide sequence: TGTGCCAGCAGTGAGCGGGAAAGGCGCTACGAGCAGTACTTC. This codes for CASSERERRYEQYF.